Listed here are 32 T cell receptor beta chains from one sample, sequenced in a study of T cells in localized non-small cell lung cancer. TCRdb's table, derived via immunoSEQ multiplex PCR, lists solely in-frame clones and lacks some. The sample consists of 30,000 to 35,000 clones, roughly 90% of them appearing once. The input for sequencing was peripheral blood, taken before any cancer treatment. The source is a woman aged 35 to 70 with stage I lung adenocarcinoma.

This clone was counted once. The chain couples TRBV4-1 to TRBJ2-7; D is possibly TRBD1 or TRBD2 (5 bases each). Germline-derived CDR1 and CDR2 are MGHRA and YSYEKL. V was trimmed by 1 base and J by 9 bases, leaving 13 bases between them. The CDR3 contains 13 residues. The CDR3 sequence: CASSQGTSGGQYF. The CDR3 region has the DNA TGCGCCAGCAGCCAAGGGACGTCTGGGGGGCAGTACTTC.

The rearrangement joins TRBV6-1 to TRBJ1-6, with D tentatively TRBD1 (5 bases). Trimming left V 6 bases short and J 7 bases short, with 10 bases between. Germline CDR1 MNHNS, CDR2 SASEGT. This CDR3 has 13 amino acids. The CDR3 protein is CASSRDENSPLHF. The DNA of the CDR3 is TGTGCCAGCAGCCGGGACGAAAATTCACCCCTCCACTTT.

This chain uses TRBV9 with TRBJ2-2; 8 positions match TRBD2. CDR3 length: 16 residues. The V and J ends lost 3 bases and 6 bases, in that order; junction bases with no gene match: 10. Germline values: CDR1 SGDLS, CDR2 YYNGEE. The CDR3: CASSGPAGGAAGELFF. The CDR3 region has the DNA TGTGCCAGCAGCGGACCCGCGGGGGGCGCCGCCGGGGAGCTGTTTTTT.

This clone came up a few times. This chain connects TRBV6-5 to TRBJ2-7; 7 nucleotides align to TRBD2. V was pared by 5 bases and J by 3 bases, with 10 bases of the junction left unmatched. Germline V gives CDR1 MNHEY, CDR2 SVGAGI. The CDR3 loop spans 15 amino acids. The CDR3 DNA follows: TGTGCCAGCAGTAAGTCATGGGAGGGGAACTACGAGCAGTACTTC. Translating gives CASSKSWEGNYEQYF.

The chain recombines TRBV7-8 with TRBJ1-6; D call uncertain. The CDR3 is made up of 15 amino acids. Trimming stripped 5 bases from V and 0 bases from J, with 8 bases between. Germline loops: CDR1 SGHVS, CDR2 FQNEAQ. The CDR3, as DNA: TGTGCCAGCAGCAATGGTCACTCCTATAATTCACCCCTCCACTTT. Amino acids: CASSNGHSYNSPLHF.

V and J are TRBV5-4 and TRBJ2-7; D remains unclear. V lost 0 bases, J lost 0 bases, and 16 bases lay in between. The CDR3 extends over 17 amino acids. From germline, CDR1 is SGHNT and CDR2 YYREEE (reference sequence). The CDR3 nucleotides are TGTGCCAGCAGCTTGGCCGAGCGCGTACCTAGCTCCTACGAGCAGTACTTC. As protein: CASSLAERVPSSYEQYF.

This chain joins TRBV2 and TRBJ1-4, with 9 bases fitting TRBD1. This CDR3 has 14 residues. J was trimmed by 7 bases and V by 4 bases; bases with no gene match: 4. Germline values: CDR1 SNHLY, CDR2 FYNNEI. The CDR3 is CASSGDRVSEKLFF. CDR3 in DNA: TGTGCCAGCAGTGGGGACAGGGTCAGTGAAAAACTGTTTTTT.

CDR3 region: CASSTRGVDEKLFF. As DNA, the CDR3 is TGCGCCAGCAGCACCCGGGGGGTTGATGAAAAACTGTTTTTT. The chain recombines TRBV5-1 with TRBJ1-4; D perhaps matches TRBD1 (5 bases). Trimming left V 4 bases short and J 6 bases short, with 13 bases between. CDR1 SGHRS and CDR2 YFSETQ come from the germline V gene. The CDR3 is made up of 14 amino acids.

The rearrangement links TRBV29-1 to TRBJ2-7, with TRBD1 matching over 11 bases. Germline V lookup: CDR1 SQVTM, CDR2 ANQGSEA. J gave up 3 bases and V 0 bases, and 10 bases lay outside the gene matches. CDR3 length: 17 residues. CDR3 sequence reads: CSVEEPRTGGPIYEQYF. The CDR3 bases are TGCAGCGTTGAAGAACCTCGGACAGGGGGCCCTATCTACGAGCAGTACTTC.

The rearrangement uses TRBV4-1 and TRBJ2-2; D is possibly TRBD1 or TRBD2 (5 bases each). This CDR3 region has 15 residues. The V gene lost 5 bases and the J gene lost 0 bases, with 10 bases spanning the gap. The germline gives CDR1 MGHRA, CDR2 YSYEKL. In DNA form, the CDR3 reads TGCGCCAGCAGCGAGGGACGGACGAACACCGGGGAGCTGTTTTTT. It yields the protein CASSEGRTNTGELFF.

The chain has TRBV19 and TRBJ1-3, with TRBD1 matching 7 bases. V was clipped by 5 bases and J by 0 bases; unmatched bases: 7. The CDR3 has 16 amino acids. In germline, CDR1 is LNHDA, CDR2 SQIVND (reference sequence). Here the CDR3 DNA reads TGTGCCAGTAGTCCAGGACAGGCGCTCTCTGGAAACACCATATATTTT. As protein: CASSPGQALSGNTIYF.

This chain joins TRBV9 and TRBJ1-2; 7 bases line up with TRBD1. This CDR3 is 15 amino acids long. Germline V gene sequence: CDR1 SGDLS, CDR2 YYNGEE. The junction had 10 bases not matched to a gene; V was cut back by 0 bases and J by 8 bases. The DNA for the CDR3 is TGTGCCAGCAGCGTAGCGTCAGGAGGGGGCGACGGCTACACCTTC. This gives the protein CASSVASGGGDGYTF.

V is TRBV25-1 and J is TRBJ1-4; D not resolved. The CDR3 extends over 15 amino acids. CDR1 and CDR2 (germline): MGHDK, SYGVNS. V was trimmed by 1 base and J by 4 bases, leaving 10 bases between them. The CDR3, as DNA: TGTGCCAGCAGTGAATTCCCCGGGATTAATGAAAAACTGTTTTTT. Translated: CASSEFPGINEKLFF.

The chain couples TRBV9 to TRBJ2-1, with 12 bases fitting TRBD2. The V segment lost 4 bases and the J segment 7 bases; nucleotides outside the gene matches: 6. Looked up from germline, CDR1 is SGDLS and CDR2 is YYNGEE. The length of the CDR3 is 15 residues. CDR3 sequence: CASSPSGGEGNEQFF. As DNA, the CDR3 is TGTGCCAGCAGCCCTAGCGGGGGGGAAGGTAATGAGCAGTTCTTC.

This chain uses TRBV4-2 with TRBJ1-5, with D maybe TRBD1 (5 bases). The germline V gene has CDR1 LGHNA and CDR2 YNFKEQ. V lost 0 bases and J 4 bases, leaving 13 bases between the germline ends. The CDR3 is 16 residues long. The CDR3 nucleotides read TGTGCCAGCAGCCAAGATCTCCCCGGGGGAAATCAGCCCCAGCATTTT. It specifies CASSQDLPGGNQPQHF.

The chain joins TRBV7-3 to TRBJ1-5, with a tentative D call TRBD1 (5 bases). Per the germline V gene, CDR1 is SGHTA and CDR2 is FQGTGA. This CDR3 spans 15 amino acids. V lost 0 bases, J lost 1 base, and 7 bases lay in between. CDR3 sequence reads: CASSLTGDSNQPQHF. DNA for the CDR3: TGTGCCAGCAGCTTAACAGGGGACAGCAATCAGCCCCAGCATTTT.

The J gene is TRBJ2-2, the V gene TRBV7-9; D may be TRBD1 or TRBD2 (5 bases each). The CDR3 loop spans 17 amino acids. Trimming took 3 bases from V and 0 from J, leaving 14 bases between them. The V gene's germline CDR1 is SEHNR and CDR2 FQNEAQ (reference sequence). CDR3 nucleotides: TGTGCCAGCAGCTTGGGGCGGTCGGGGCCGAACACCGGGGAGCTGTTTTTT. This encodes CASSLGRSGPNTGELFF.

This clone was found a few times. The same CDR3 also results from other DNA sequences found in this sample. The chain combines TRBV5-1 with TRBJ2-5; TRBD2 matches at 9 bases. The CDR3 runs to 17 residues. The V gene end was trimmed by 1 base and the J gene end by 5 bases; junction bases not matched to a gene: 12. Germline lookup yields CDR1 SGHRS and CDR2 YFSETQ. This chain's CDR3 is CASSLYPAGGAGETQYF. The DNA of the CDR3 is TGCGCCAGCAGCTTGTATCCCGCGGGGGGGGCGGGGGAGACCCAGTACTTC. Complete variable domain (other parts from reference TRBV5-1 and TRBJ2-5): KAGVTQTPRYLIKTRGQQVTLSCSPISGHRSVSWYQQTPGQGLQFLFEYFSETQRNKGNFPGRFSGRQFSNSRSEMNVSTLELGDSALYLCASSLYPAGGAGETQYFGPGTRLLVL.

A single count supports this clone. This chain links TRBV6-5 with TRBJ2-1; D is uncertain. The germline V gene has CDR1 MNHEY and CDR2 SVGAGI. The germline V and J ends were trimmed by 11 bases and 2 bases, with 10 bases remaining between them. CDR3 length: 12 residues. In DNA, the CDR3 is TGTGCCGCCGGGTTGCCCTACAATGAGCAGTTCTTC. Translation gives CAAGLPYNEQFF.

The J gene is TRBJ2-7, the V gene TRBV28; 10 bases map to TRBD1. V shed 1 base and J 7 bases; nucleotides not matched to a gene: 10. CDR3 length equals 16 residues. The germline gives CDR1 MDHEN, CDR2 SYDVKM. The CDR3 region is CASSLFVTGGMREQYF. In DNA, the CDR3 is TGTGCCAGCAGTTTATTTGTGACAGGGGGCATGCGGGAGCAGTACTTC.

V usage is TRBV7-8 and J usage is TRBJ1-5, with 7 positions matching TRBD1. J gave up 5 bases and V 4 bases, and 2 bases lay outside the gene matches. CDR3 length equals 13 residues. Germline CDR1 is SGHVS and CDR2 is FQNEAQ. The CDR3 nucleotides read TGTGCCAGCAGCTCAGACAGGGATCAGCCCCAGCATTTT. It codes for CASSSDRDQPQHF.

This chain joins TRBV7-9 and TRBJ2-7; 8 positions match TRBD2. The CDR3 is 15 amino acids. Trimming cost V 4 bases and J 6 bases; bases outside gene matches: 11. Germline V gives CDR1 SEHNR, CDR2 FQNEAQ (reference sequence). In DNA form, the CDR3 reads TGTGCCAGCAGCTGGCGGGGGGTGCTAACCTCCGAGCAGTACTTC. As protein: CASSWRGVLTSEQYF.

The CDR3 DNA reads TGTGCCAGCAGCTCCGGCAACACTAATAGGGTTTCGGCAGGGCTCCACTTT. Encoded protein: CASSSGNTNRVSAGLHF. This sequence joins TRBV7-2 and TRBJ1-6; D is possibly TRBD1 (5 bases). Germline V gene sequence: CDR1 SGHTA, CDR2 FQGNSA. V dropped 4 bases and J dropped 16 bases, with 29 bases sitting between them. The CDR3 length is 17 residues.

Only a few counts were recorded for this clone. The V and J genes are TRBV9 and TRBJ1-6; 8 bases are shared with TRBD1. There are 16 residues in the CDR3. The germline V gene has CDR1 SGDLS and CDR2 YYNGEE. V shed 5 bases, J shed 4 bases, and the junction held 8 bases outside the gene matches. The CDR3 bases are TGTGCCAGCAGTCTACAGGGGGAATTGTATAATTCACCCCTCCACTTT. Translated, it gives CASSLQGELYNSPLHF.

This chain connects TRBV9 to TRBJ2-7; 8 bases match TRBD1. The CDR3 spans 14 residues. Looked up from germline, CDR1 is SGDLS and CDR2 is YYNGEE. The V segment lost 2 bases and the J segment 9 bases; nucleotides outside the gene matches: 10. In DNA form, the CDR3 reads TGTGCCAGCAGCGTGGGACAGGACTTAGGTGTGCAGTACTTC. This gives the protein CASSVGQDLGVQYF.

The J gene is TRBJ1-2, the V gene TRBV7-2, with D unclear. The germline V gene has CDR1 SGHTA and CDR2 FQGNSA. This CDR3 contains 14 residues. Trimming took 0 bases from V and 3 from J, leaving 8 bases between them. CDR3 in DNA: TGTGCCAGCAGCTTAGCGGCGGGTGACTATGGCTACACCTTC. Its protein product is CASSLAAGDYGYTF.

The chain uses TRBV7-9 and TRBJ2-7; D ambiguous. Trimming pared 10 bases from V and 3 bases from J, leaving 16 bases between. Germline V lookup: CDR1 SEHNR, CDR2 FQNEAQ (reference sequence). The CDR3 has 13 amino acids. Here the CDR3 reads CAIRGDKVYEQYF. The CDR3 DNA reads as TGTGCCATTCGAGGCGATAAGGTCTACGAGCAGTACTTC.

V and J are TRBV4-2 and TRBJ1-5, with D unclear. Germline CDR1 reads LGHNA; CDR2 reads YNFKEQ. The CDR3 sequence is 15 residues long. Trimming stripped 1 base from V and 4 bases from J, with 11 bases between. CDR3 nucleotides: TGTGCCAGCAGCCAAGCATTAGAGGCTAATCAGCCCCAGCATTTT. Translation: CASSQALEANQPQHF.

This chain links TRBV14 with TRBJ2-7; D is ambiguous. The germline CDR1 and CDR2 sequences are SGHDN and FVKESK. Trimming shortened V by 3 bases and J by 4 bases, and 4 bases separated the two germline ends. This CDR3 is built from 11 residues. This CDR3 is CASSQSYEQYF. In nucleotides, the CDR3 is TGTGCCAGCAGCCAGTCATACGAGCAGTACTTC.

This clone appeared a single time. The chain links TRBV5-5 to TRBJ2-7; D remains ambiguous. V lost 2 bases and J lost 2, with 8 bases in between. The CDR3 is made up of 13 amino acids. Germline V gene data show CDR1 as SGHKS and CDR2 as YYEKEE (reference sequence). The CDR3 reads CASSFGGAYEQYF. CDR3 DNA sequence: TGTGCCAGCAGCTTCGGCGGAGCCTACGAGCAGTACTTC.

CDR3 amino acids: CASSLADGGVSEQYF. The CDR3 DNA sequence: TGTGCCAGCAGCTTGGCCGACGGGGGGGTGAGCGAGCAGTACTTC. The chain joins TRBV5-4 to TRBJ2-7, with 8 bases aligning to TRBD2. V lost 0 bases to trimming and J lost 6 bases; unmatched junction nucleotides: 8. There are 15 residues in the CDR3. Germline lookup yields CDR1 SGHNT and CDR2 YYREEE (reference sequence).

The chain is built from TRBV7-3 and TRBJ1-1; 8 bases agree with TRBD1. The ends lost 1 base at V and 4 bases at J; junction bases unmatched: 11. The CDR3 has 17 residues. The germline V gene has CDR1 SGHTA and CDR2 FQGTGA. CDR3 region: CASSLNGQGAVGTEAFF. The CDR3 coding sequence is TGTGCCAGCAGCTTAAATGGGCAGGGGGCGGTTGGCACTGAAGCTTTCTTT.